This is a list of T cell receptor beta chains from one sample in a study of spatial heterogeneity in lung cancer. TCRdb itself ran the 5' RACE reads through MiXCR, one entry per CDR3 protein. Altogether around 40,000 distinct CDR3 sequences are present, approximately 5.5% being singletons, with the ten largest covering 11%. The sequences come from PBMCs, collected at surgery. These receptor sequences come from a male donor with early-stage non-small cell lung cancer. The CDR3 runs from the conserved cysteine through the conserved F or W. The D gene is left open where the match is weak. Clone size appears in some rows only: once, few, many, or a class for an expanded clone.

j_call d_call v_call clone_size cdr3_aa cdr3_nt
TRBJ2-7 - TRBV6-5 few CASSYSLSYEQYF TGTGCCAGCAGTTACTCCCTGTCCTACGAGCAGTACTTC
TRBJ2-3 TRBD1 TRBV7-9 - CASSLTGQGGTQYF TGTGCCAGCAGCTTAACGGGACAGGGAGGTACGCAGTATTTT
TRBJ1-5 - TRBV15 many CATSRDRGTRQPQHF TGTGCCACCAGCAGAGATCGTGGGACAAGGCAGCCCCAGCATTTT
TRBJ1-5 - TRBV2 few CASNQGFSSNQPQHF TGTGCCAGCAATCAGGGGTTTAGTAGCAATCAGCCCCAGCATTTT
TRBJ2-7 - TRBV7-8 many CASTGAYEQYF TGTGCCAGCACAGGGGCCTACGAGCAGTACTTC
TRBJ2-7 - TRBV12-3/TRBV12-4 many CASSLWGAGVYEQYF TGTGCCAGCAGTTTATGGGGGGCAGGGGTCTACGAGCAGTACTTC
TRBJ1-2 TRBD1 TRBV6-6 - CASSYPPGEGAYGYTF TGTGCCAGCAGTTACCCGCCCGGGGAGGGGGCCTATGGCTACACCTTC
TRBJ1-4 - TRBV7-6 many CASSARSTNEKLFF TGTGCCAGCAGCGCAAGGAGCACTAATGAAAAACTGTTTTTT
TRBJ1-4 - TRBV9 many CASSVGGDSNEKLFF TGTGCCAGCAGCGTAGGTGGGGATTCTAATGAAAAACTGTTTTTT
TRBJ2-2 - TRBV6-5 - CASRYTNTGELFF TGTGCCAGCAGATATACTAACACCGGGGAGCTGTTTTTT
TRBJ2-1 - TRBV11-3 many CASSEVRGNEQFF TGTGCCAGCAGCGAAGTCAGGGGCAATGAGCAGTTCTTC
TRBJ1-1 - TRBV6-5 - CASSYHVERNTEAFF TGTGCCAGCAGTTACCATGTCGAGCGGAACACTGAAGCTTTCTTT
TRBJ2-5 - TRBV7-2 - CASSLGLRETQYF TGTGCCAGCAGCCTCGGACTTAGAGAGACCCAGTACTTC
TRBJ1-2 - TRBV20-1 many CSALPSNRKYGYTF TGCAGTGCCTTGCCTTCGAACAGAAAATATGGCTACACCTTC
TRBJ1-2 - TRBV21-1 few CASSKVGRQSAYGYTF TGTGCCAGCAGCAAAGTCGGGCGGCAGTCTGCCTATGGCTACACCTTC
TRBJ2-1 TRBD1 TRBV7-2 many CASRYFGQGVEQFF TGTGCCAGCAGATATTTTGGACAGGGCGTTGAGCAGTTCTTC
TRBJ1-6 - TRBV7-2 few CASSPPPVGGRRNSPLHF TGTGCCAGCAGCCCCCCCCCCGTGGGGGGTCGGAGAAATTCACCCCTCCACTTT
TRBJ2-2 TRBD1 TRBV5-1 - CASKVGQGGTGELFF TGCGCCAGCAAGGTCGGACAGGGAGGCACCGGGGAGCTGTTTTTT
TRBJ2-6 TRBD1 TRBV20-1 many CSARGRQGAPSGANVLTF TGCAGTGCTAGAGGTAGACAGGGGGCCCCCTCTGGGGCCAACGTCCTGACTTTC
TRBJ1-1 TRBD1 TRBV2 many CASSLKGQHIMNTEAFF TGTGCCAGCAGTCTTAAGGGACAGCACATTATGAACACTGAAGCTTTCTTT
TRBJ2-3 - TRBV28 many CASVSQGSDTQYF TGTGCCAGCGTGAGCCAGGGATCAGATACGCAGTATTTT
TRBJ1-3 - TRBV6-5 few CASSYSSAGASGNTIYF TGTGCCAGCAGTTACTCGTCGGCAGGGGCCTCTGGAAACACCATATATTTT
TRBJ2-3 TRBD2 TRBV5-8 - CASSLASSGGTDTQYF TGTGCCAGCAGCTTGGCCAGTAGCGGGGGTACAGATACGCAGTATTTT
TRBJ1-1 - TRBV3-1 many CASSQPDGTKAFF TGTGCCAGCAGCCAACCCGACGGGACAAAAGCTTTCTTT
TRBJ2-7 TRBD2 TRBV4-2 - CASSQASGGSQTYEQYF TGTGCCAGCAGCCAAGCTAGCGGGGGCTCCCAGACCTACGAGCAGTACTTC
TRBJ1-5 - TRBV12-3/TRBV12-4 few CASSQQGSGNQPQHF TGTGCCAGCAGTCAACAGGGAAGTGGCAATCAGCCCCAGCATTTT
TRBJ2-7 - TRBV4-2 - CASSQDTLAGSGEQYF TGTGCCAGCAGCCAAGATACATTGGCGGGGTCCGGCGAGCAGTACTTC
TRBJ2-5 TRBD2 TRBV20-1 - CSATPAGRGGREETQYF TGCAGTGCTACTCCCGCCGGGCGGGGGGGGCGGGAAGAGACCCAGTACTTC
TRBJ1-6 - TRBV6-6 few CASSPGGNSPLHF TGTGCCAGCAGCCCCGGGGGGAATTCACCCCTCCACTTT
TRBJ2-1 - TRBV20-1 - CSATASRVGNEQFF TGCAGTGCTACCGCGAGTCGGGTTGGTAATGAGCAGTTCTTC
TRBJ2-7 TRBD1 TRBV5-1 few CASSLDGGQGLIEQYF TGCGCCAGCAGCTTGGATGGAGGACAGGGCCTGATCGAGCAGTACTTC
TRBJ1-3 - TRBV5-1 many CASSGQGTSGNTIYF TGCGCCAGCAGCGGCCAGGGGACCTCTGGAAACACCATATATTTT
TRBJ1-1 - TRBV5-1 many CASSLGGRLNTEAFF TGCGCCAGCAGCTTAGGGGGACGGTTGAACACTGAAGCTTTCTTT
TRBJ2-5 - TRBV6-5 many CASIVWQGTKETQYF TGTGCCAGCATCGTGTGGCAGGGGACTAAAGAGACCCAGTACTTC
TRBJ2-6 - TRBV5-1 many CASSPTVSGANVLTF TGCGCCAGCAGCCCTACAGTCTCTGGGGCCAACGTCCTGACTTTC
TRBJ2-5 TRBD1 TRBV20-1 many CSAINRGLGETQYF TGCAGTGCTATAAACAGGGGATTAGGAGAGACCCAGTACTTC
TRBJ2-5 - TRBV12-3/TRBV12-4 many CASSFLALQETQYF TGTGCCAGCAGTTTTCTGGCCCTCCAAGAGACCCAGTACTTC
TRBJ2-1 TRBD1 TRBV5-1 many CASSRDSLANEQFF TGCGCCAGCAGTAGGGACAGCCTGGCAAATGAGCAGTTCTTC
TRBJ2-6 TRBD1 TRBV6-5 few CASSTDAGTGISGANVLTF TGTGCCAGCAGTACCGACGCCGGGACAGGGATCTCTGGGGCCAACGTCCTGACTTTC
TRBJ2-1 TRBD2 TRBV27 - CASSSGTSGGSNEQFF TGTGCCAGCAGTTCTGGGACTAGCGGGGGAAGCAATGAGCAGTTCTTC
TRBJ2-5 - TRBV12-3/TRBV12-4 many CASSQGTSRETQYF TGTGCCAGCAGTCAAGGGACCAGTAGAGAGACCCAGTACTTC
TRBJ2-1 - TRBV28 medium-sized CASSYKTGKSGNEQFF TGTGCCAGCAGTTATAAAACAGGGAAAAGCGGCAATGAGCAGTTCTTC
TRBJ1-5 - TRBV6-2/TRBV6-3 many CASSYPTNQPQHF TGTGCCAGCAGTTACCCCACCAATCAGCCCCAGCATTTT
TRBJ2-4 TRBD1 TRBV29-1 few CSARQGAGAKNIQYF TGCAGCGCTAGACAGGGGGCCGGAGCCAAAAACATTCAGTACTTC
TRBJ2-1 - TRBV11-2 many CASSLRVVSSYNEQFF TGTGCCAGCAGCTTAAGGGTAGTCAGCTCCTACAATGAGCAGTTCTTC
TRBJ2-7 TRBD2 TRBV6-6 many CASTRLADYEQYF TGTGCCAGCACGCGACTAGCGGACTACGAGCAGTACTTC
TRBJ2-3 TRBD2 TRBV9 many CASSVTPPSGGADTQYF TGTGCCAGCAGCGTAACCCCCCCTAGCGGGGGGGCAGATACGCAGTATTTT
TRBJ1-1 - TRBV5-1 many CASSLGPGGAEAFF TGCGCCAGCAGCTTGGGGCCGGGGGGCGCTGAAGCTTTCTTT
TRBJ1-1 - TRBV5-5 many CASSVLTAEAFF TGTGCCAGCAGCGTTCTAACGGCTGAAGCTTTCTTT
TRBJ2-1 TRBD2 TRBV6-2/TRBV6-3 - CASSYSLTSGGSYNEQFF TGTGCCAGCAGTTACTCCCTGACTAGCGGGGGCTCCTACAATGAGCAGTTCTTC
TRBJ1-5 TRBD1 TRBV20-1 many CSARWDREYQPQHF TGCAGTGCCAGATGGGACAGGGAATATCAGCCCCAGCATTTT
TRBJ2-6 - TRBV5-1 many CASSLGQTSSGANVLTF TGCGCCAGCAGCTTGGGACAGACCTCGTCTGGGGCCAACGTCCTGACTTTC